This T cell receptor beta chain was recorded in a study of T cell responses to AZD1222 COVID-19 vaccine. General study points: Nearly half of spike-specific TCRs reportedly go after variant regions that carry no mutations. Spike was spanned by vaccine-associated CD4 TCRs, with dominance at 160-218 and 743-854.

Method: immunoSEQ multiplex PCR; TCRdb's copy keeps in-frame clones and lacks some. The sample has 85,000 to 100,000 clones, 85% to 90% seen once. The germline V and J ends were trimmed by 4 bases and 3 bases, with 12 bases remaining between them. The CDR3 runs 14 residues. The germline V gene has CDR1 SGDLS and CDR2 YYNGEE. Regarding this clone: The antigen remains unidentified.

Specimen: peripheral blood, collected on day 0 of AZD1222 vaccination. The source of this sequence is an adult in good health. The chain links TRBV9 to TRBJ2-3, with D perhaps TRBD2 (6 bases). The CDR3 nucleotides read TGTGCCAGCAGCTTCCGACTAGTTACAGATACGCAGTATTTT. It is translated as CASSFRLVTDTQYF.